The present entry profiles one T cell receptor beta chain with its context. The germline CDR1 and CDR2 sequences are SGHTS and YDEGEE. This CDR3 is built from 16 residues. Unmatched junction bases numbered 6, after V lost 4 bases and J lost 3 bases. Recruitment covered 25 or so US areas and drew participants whose ages spanned 18 to 89 years. The data are from a study of blood T cell repertoires in COVID-19. Data came from immunoSEQ multiplex PCR; TCRdb stores just in-frame clones and leaves some out. The sample records more than 150,000 clones, 80% being singletons. This chain joins TRBV5-8 and TRBJ2-2, with 10 bases identical to TRBD1. The sequence derives from a man in his sixties who had been exposed to COVID-19. Sequencing input: PBMCs or T cells enriched from blood (not recorded which). CDR3: CASSLDRGSHTGELFF. CDR3 sequence (DNA): TGTGCCAGCAGCCTGGACAGGGGGTCCCACACCGGGGAGCTGTTTTTT.